These T cell receptor beta chains were read from a single sample in a study of blood T cell repertoires in COVID-19. This table comes from immunoSEQ multiplex PCR, and its TCRdb copy is limited to in-frame clones, with some not included. The sample carries about 130,000 clones, 81% recorded once. The sample consisted of peripheral blood. All receptors come from a man under 40 with COVID-19, enrolled during active disease. The CDR3 runs from the conserved cysteine through the conserved F or W. A D gene is named only where the DNA matches it firmly. The size entry is marked missing in some rows and otherwise reads once, few, many or a size class.

TRBD1 TRBJ1-2 NA TRBV9 CASSVAPGQGSGYTF TGTGCCAGCAGCGTAGCCCCGGGACAGGGATCCGGCTACACCTTC
NA TRBJ2-7 NA TRBV6-5 CACLGTGGGYEQYF TGTGCCTGCTTGGGTACGGGGGGCGGGTACGAGCAGTACTTC
TRBD1 TRBJ1-6 NA TRBV5-1 CASSSTGNYNSPLHF TGCGCCAGCAGCTCGACAGGGAATTATAATTCACCCCTCCACTTT
TRBD2 TRBJ2-7 few TRBV5-6 CASSLGTGRVNEQYF TGTGCCAGCAGCTTGGGTACCGGGAGGGTCAACGAGCAGTACTTC
NA TRBJ1-4 NA TRBV7-6 CASSLNEFVTEFNEKLFF TGTGCCAGCAGCTTAAACGAGTTTGTGACAGAATTTAATGAAAAACTGTTTTTT
NA TRBJ2-6 NA TRBV24-1 CATSDGQYSGANVLTF TGTGCCACCAGTGATGGACAGTACTCTGGGGCCAACGTCCTGACTTTC
NA TRBJ2-5 NA TRBV2 CASWEDPQETQYF TGTGCCAGCTGGGAGGACCCACAAGAGACCCAGTACTTC
NA TRBJ2-1 NA TRBV4-1 CASSQKRVVSVSSYNEQFF TGCGCCAGCAGCCAAAAGAGGGTGGTAAGCGTAAGCTCCTACAATGAGCAGTTCTTC
TRBD1 TRBJ2-7 once TRBV30 CAWSPRDRSSYEQYF TGTGCCTGGAGTCCCCGGGACAGGAGCTCCTACGAGCAGTACTTC
TRBD1 TRBJ1-5 NA TRBV28 CASSSRQGSQPQHF TGTGCCAGCAGTTCAAGACAGGGGAGTCAGCCCCAGCATTTT
TRBD2 TRBJ2-1 NA TRBV10-2 CASSDVGGRGNEQFF TGCGCCAGCAGTGACGTCGGCGGGAGAGGAAATGAGCAGTTCTTC
TRBD1 TRBJ1-2 once TRBV4-1 CASSRDFTDRVYGYTF TGCGCCAGCAGCCGCGACTTTACTGACAGGGTTTATGGCTACACCTTC
NA TRBJ2-5 once TRBV5-1 CASSKGLGVEETQYF TGCGCCAGCAGCAAGGGGCTAGGGGTCGAAGAGACCCAGTACTTC
TRBD2 TRBJ2-7 NA TRBV4-1 CASSQGPGTSVAYEQYF TGCGCCAGCAGCCAAGGACCCGGGACTAGCGTTGCCTACGAGCAGTACTTC